This section outlines one T cell receptor beta chain sequence together with its context. Its specific antigen is unknown. The data stem from a study of CD8 T cells in cerebrospinal fluid in Alzheimer's disease (dated by TCRdb to about 2020). Describing the broader study: The study assessed CSF T cell clonal expansion with two single-cell approaches: plate-based nested PCR sequencing and droplet-based sequencing. The study tested whether clonally expanded T cells were present in cerebrospinal fluid from healthy elderly individuals and from patients with neurodegenerative disease. In the droplet-based CSF analysis comparing patients with controls, there were roughly 9 healthy controls (fewer than 11,000 cells) and roughly 9 patients with MCI or Alzheimer's disease (10,391 cells). A total of some 24 samples were covered by the CSF gene-expression analysis, which included Parkinson's disease patients. On the study overall, not on this receptor specifically: Only samples with detectable clones went into the overall clonality comparison: approximately 11 healthy, 5 MCI, 5 AD, and 6 PD. The largest CSF clone made up a higher percentage of TCRs in patients with MCI or Alzheimer's disease than in controls. It was cautioned by the authors that a causal link between EBV and Alzheimer's disease is not established by the detection of EBV-specific TCRs in CSF. The EBV-specific clones were neither the most highly expanded clones nor enriched among patients. When data were pooled, 4 of 6 Alzheimer's patients but only 1 of 10 healthy subjects had a highly expanded clone, defined as at least 3% of TCRs.

Libraries were prepared through 10x single-cell sequencing. Profiling of CSF cells was done with 10X Genomics single-cell V(D)J and 5' gene-expression libraries. An Illumina NextSeq550 was used to sequence the CSF single-cell TCR libraries. The authors' analysis ran thus. V(D)J reads were aligned to the vdj-GRCh38 alts ensemble 2.0.0 reference and processed with the Cell Ranger vdj pipeline. Clonotypes were defined as cell barcodes sharing the same set of productive CDR3 nucleotide sequences. Clonotype information was added to Seurat v3.0 gene-expression metadata to link clonality with transcriptional profiles. Any CSF cell with more than 1,800 genes, more than 7,500 UMIs or more than 10% mitochondrial reads was excluded. To identify TCRs with known antigen specificity, CDR3-beta sequences were compared against VDJdb. The network analysis of clone sharing was performed with the R package qgraph and was limited to TCRs that had complete alpha and beta chains. The reads were reprocessed in TCRdb, with one entry per CDR3 protein sequence and no accompanying DNA. The V and J calls come from TCRdb's annotation, not from the publication. The sample's table lists a count of about 1,500 distinct CDR3 sequences. The top ten constitute around 5.6% of the sample.

Every participant was in good physical condition and had no acute infectious disease. Neurodegeneration in patients was confirmed using biomarkers including neurofilament, amyloid-beta and tau. For droplet-based sequencing, live CSF cells were sorted using a live/dead marker. CSF was obtained by lumbar puncture, and immune cells were pelleted by centrifugation at 300g. Each CSF sample was checked for red blood cells, and any sample showing blood contamination was excluded. CSF cells were cryopreserved in freezing medium, frozen overnight at -80 degrees C, and subsequently stored in liquid nitrogen. Before analysis, CSF samples had been stored for less than seven months. From the cysteine up to the phenylalanine, the CDR3 has a length of 15 residues. DNA was not recorded. The germline V gene (reference sequence) specifies LNHDA as CDR1 and SQIVND as CDR2.

This receptor was taken from a human donor with Alzheimer's disease. Sequenced material: cerebrospinal fluid. The receptor chain draws on TRBV19 and TRBJ2-7; TCRdb's D call of TRBD2 is untestable without DNA. The CDR3 reads as follows: CASSIAAARSYEQYF. The full variable domain, with segments outside the CDR3 supplied by the reference TRBV19 and TRBJ2-7 proteins, appears as DGGITQSPKYLFRKEGQNVTLSCEQNLNHDAMYWYRQDPGQGLRLIYYSQIVNDFQKGDIAEGYSVSREKKESFPLTVTSAQKNPTAFYLCASSIAAARSYEQYFGPGTRLTVT.